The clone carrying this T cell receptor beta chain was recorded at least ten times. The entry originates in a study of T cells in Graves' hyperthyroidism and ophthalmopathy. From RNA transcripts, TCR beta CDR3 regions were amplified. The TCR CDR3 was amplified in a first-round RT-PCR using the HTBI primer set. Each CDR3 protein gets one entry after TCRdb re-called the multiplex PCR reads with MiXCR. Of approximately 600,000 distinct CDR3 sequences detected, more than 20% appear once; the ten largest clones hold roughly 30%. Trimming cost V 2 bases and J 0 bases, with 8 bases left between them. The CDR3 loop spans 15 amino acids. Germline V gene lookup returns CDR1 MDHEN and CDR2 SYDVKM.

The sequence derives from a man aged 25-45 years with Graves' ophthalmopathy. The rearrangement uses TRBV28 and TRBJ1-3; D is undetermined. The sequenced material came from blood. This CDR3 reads CASSLGLISGNTIYF. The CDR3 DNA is TGTGCCAGCAGTTTAGGACTGATCTCTGGAAACACCATATATTTT. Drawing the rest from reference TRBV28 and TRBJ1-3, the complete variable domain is DVKVTQSSRYLVKRTGEKVFLECVQDMDHENMFWYRQDPGLGLRLIYFSYDVKMKEKGDIPEGYSVSREKKERFSLILESASTNQTSMYLCASSLGLISGNTIYFGEGSWLTVV.